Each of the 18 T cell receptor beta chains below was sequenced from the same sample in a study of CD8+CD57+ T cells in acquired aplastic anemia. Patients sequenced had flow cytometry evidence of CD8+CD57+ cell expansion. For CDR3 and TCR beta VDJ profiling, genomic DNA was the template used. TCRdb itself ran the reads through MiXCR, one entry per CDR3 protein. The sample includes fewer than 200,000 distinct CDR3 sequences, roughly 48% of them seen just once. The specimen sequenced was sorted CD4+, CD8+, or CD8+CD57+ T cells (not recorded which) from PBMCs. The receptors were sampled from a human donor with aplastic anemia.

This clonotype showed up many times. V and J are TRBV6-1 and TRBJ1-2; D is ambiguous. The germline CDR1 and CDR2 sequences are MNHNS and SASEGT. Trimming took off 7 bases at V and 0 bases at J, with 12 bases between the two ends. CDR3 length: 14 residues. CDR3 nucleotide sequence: TGTGCCAGCAACACAAGACGGACTAACTATGGCTACACCTTC. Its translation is CASNTRRTNYGYTF.

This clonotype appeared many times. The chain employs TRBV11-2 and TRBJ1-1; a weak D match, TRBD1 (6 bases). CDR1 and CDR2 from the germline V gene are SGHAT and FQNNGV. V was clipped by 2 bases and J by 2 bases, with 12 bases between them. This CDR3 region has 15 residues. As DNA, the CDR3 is TGTGCCAGCAGCTTATTGGCCAGGGGAAACACTGAAGCTTTCTTT. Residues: CASSLLARGNTEAFF. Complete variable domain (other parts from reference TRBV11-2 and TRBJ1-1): EAGVAQSPRYKIIEKRQSVAFWCNPISGHATLYWYQQILGQGPKLLIQFQNNGVVDDSQLPKDRFSAERLKGVDSTLKIQPAKLEDSAVYLCASSLLARGNTEAFFGQGTRLTVV.

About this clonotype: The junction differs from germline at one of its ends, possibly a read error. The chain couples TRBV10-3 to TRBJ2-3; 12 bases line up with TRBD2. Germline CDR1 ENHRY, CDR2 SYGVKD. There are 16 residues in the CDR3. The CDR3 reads CATSGASGRDTDTQYF. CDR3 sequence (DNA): TGTGCCACCAGTGGGGCTAGCGGGAGGGACACAGATACGCAGTATTTT.

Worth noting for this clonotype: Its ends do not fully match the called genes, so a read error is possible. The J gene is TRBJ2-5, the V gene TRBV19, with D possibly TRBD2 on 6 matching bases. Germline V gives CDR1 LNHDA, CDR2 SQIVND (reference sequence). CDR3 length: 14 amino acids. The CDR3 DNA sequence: TGTGCCAGTAGTACCGTAGCGGCTTCAGAGGCCCAGTACTTC. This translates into CASSTVAASEAQYF.

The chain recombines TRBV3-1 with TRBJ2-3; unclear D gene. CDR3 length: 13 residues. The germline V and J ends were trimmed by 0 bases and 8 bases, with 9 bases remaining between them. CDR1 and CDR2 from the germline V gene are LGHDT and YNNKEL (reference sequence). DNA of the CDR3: TGTGCCAGCAGCCAAGATGTCAAAGGTACGCAGTATTTT. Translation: CASSQDVKGTQYF.

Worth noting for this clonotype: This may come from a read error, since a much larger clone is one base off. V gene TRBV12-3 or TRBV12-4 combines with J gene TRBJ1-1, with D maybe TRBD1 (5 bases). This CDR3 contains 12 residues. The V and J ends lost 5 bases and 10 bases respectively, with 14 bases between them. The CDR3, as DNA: TGTGCCAGCAGTCTCGGGGACCAGAGAGCTTTCTTT. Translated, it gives CASSLGDQRAFF.

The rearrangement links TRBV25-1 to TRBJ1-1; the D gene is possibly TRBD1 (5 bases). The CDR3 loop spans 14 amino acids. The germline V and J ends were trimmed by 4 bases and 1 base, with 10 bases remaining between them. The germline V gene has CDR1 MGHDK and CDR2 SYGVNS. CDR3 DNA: TGTGCCAGCAGTGGGGGGGTGAGGAACACTGAAGCTTTCTTT. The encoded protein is CASSGGVRNTEAFF.

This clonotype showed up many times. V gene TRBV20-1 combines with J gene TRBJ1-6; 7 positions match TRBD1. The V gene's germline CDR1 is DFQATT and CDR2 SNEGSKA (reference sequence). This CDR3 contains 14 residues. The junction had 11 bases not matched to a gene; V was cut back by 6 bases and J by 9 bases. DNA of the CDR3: TGCAGTGCCTGGGTGAGCAGGGGGAGTTCACCCCTCCACTTT. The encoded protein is CSAWVSRGSSPLHF.

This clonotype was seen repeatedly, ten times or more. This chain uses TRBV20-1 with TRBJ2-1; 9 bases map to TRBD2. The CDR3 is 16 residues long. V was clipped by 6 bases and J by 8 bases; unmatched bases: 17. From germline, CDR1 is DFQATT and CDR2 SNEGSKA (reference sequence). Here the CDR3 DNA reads TGCAGTGCCACTACGGGCCAGGCGGGGGGGGGCTATGAGCAGTTCTTC. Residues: CSATTGQAGGGYEQFF.

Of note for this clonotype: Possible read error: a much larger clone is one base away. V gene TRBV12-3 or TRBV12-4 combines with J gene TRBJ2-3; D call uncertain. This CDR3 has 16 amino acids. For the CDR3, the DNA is TGTGCCTGCAGTCAGATCGGGCGTGTACGGGCAGATACGCAGTATTTT. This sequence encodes CACSQIGRVRADTQYF.

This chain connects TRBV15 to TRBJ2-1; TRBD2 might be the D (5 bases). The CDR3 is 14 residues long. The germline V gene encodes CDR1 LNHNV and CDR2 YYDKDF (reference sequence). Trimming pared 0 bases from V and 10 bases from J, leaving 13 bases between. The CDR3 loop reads CATSREKSGWEQFF. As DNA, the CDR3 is TGTGCCACCAGCAGAGAAAAGTCGGGGTGGGAGCAGTTCTTC.

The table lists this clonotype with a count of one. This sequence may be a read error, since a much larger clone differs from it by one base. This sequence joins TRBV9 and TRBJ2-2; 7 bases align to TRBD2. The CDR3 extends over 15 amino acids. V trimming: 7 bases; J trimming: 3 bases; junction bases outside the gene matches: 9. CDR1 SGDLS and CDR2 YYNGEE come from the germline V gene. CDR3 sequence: CASGAAGVDTGELFF. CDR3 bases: TGTGCCAGCGGGGCGGCGGGGGTGGACACCGGGGAGCTGTTTTTT.

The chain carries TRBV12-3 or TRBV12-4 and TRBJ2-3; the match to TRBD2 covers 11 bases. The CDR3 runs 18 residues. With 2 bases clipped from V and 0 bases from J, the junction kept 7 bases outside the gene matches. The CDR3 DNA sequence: TGTGCCAGCAGTTTACGGCCTAGCGGGGGGACTAGCACAGATACGCAGTATTTT. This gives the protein CASSLRPSGGTSTDTQYF.

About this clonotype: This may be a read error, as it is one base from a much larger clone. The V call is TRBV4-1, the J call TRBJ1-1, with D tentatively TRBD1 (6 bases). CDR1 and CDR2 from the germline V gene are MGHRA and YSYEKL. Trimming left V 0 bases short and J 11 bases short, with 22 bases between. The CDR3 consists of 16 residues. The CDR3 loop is CASSQDGDTGVRQAFF. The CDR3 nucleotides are TGCGCCAGCAGCCAAGATGGGGACACAGGCGTGAGGCAGGCTTTCTTT.

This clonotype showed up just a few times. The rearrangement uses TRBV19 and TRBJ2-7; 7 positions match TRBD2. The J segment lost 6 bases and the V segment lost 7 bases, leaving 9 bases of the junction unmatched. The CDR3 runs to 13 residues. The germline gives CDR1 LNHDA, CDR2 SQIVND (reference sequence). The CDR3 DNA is TGTGCCAGTACTCCAAACGGCGGGGGCGAGCAGTACTTC. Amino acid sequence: CASTPNGGGEQYF.

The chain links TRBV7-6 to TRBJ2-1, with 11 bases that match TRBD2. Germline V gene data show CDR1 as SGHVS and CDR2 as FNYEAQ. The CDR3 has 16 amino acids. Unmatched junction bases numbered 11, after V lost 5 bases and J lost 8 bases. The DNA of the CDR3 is TGTGCCAGCAGCAGATTAATAGCGGGAGGGATGGATGAGCAGTTCTTC. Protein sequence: CASSRLIAGGMDEQFF.

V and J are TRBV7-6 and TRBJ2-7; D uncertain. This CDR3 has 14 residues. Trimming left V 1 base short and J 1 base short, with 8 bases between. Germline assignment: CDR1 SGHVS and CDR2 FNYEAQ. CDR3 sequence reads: CASSLVRLSYEQYF. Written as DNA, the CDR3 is TGTGCCAGCAGCTTAGTCCGGCTTTCCTACGAGCAGTACTTC.

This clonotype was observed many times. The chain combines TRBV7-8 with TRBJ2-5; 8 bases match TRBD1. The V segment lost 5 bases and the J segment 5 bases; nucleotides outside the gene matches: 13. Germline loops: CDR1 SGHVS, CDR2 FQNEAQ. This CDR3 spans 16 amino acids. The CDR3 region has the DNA TGTGCCAGCAGCCTTTGGACAGGGACTGGTGGGGAGACCCAGTACTTC. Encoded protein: CASSLWTGTGGETQYF.